This entry describes one TCR beta chain. The study enrolled healthy HIV-negative adults without recent acute infections or vaccinations as donors. The replicate PCRs on unsorted PBMC were given 250 to 300 ng DNA, which is tens of thousands of T cell genomes. Clones were sequenced by immunoSEQ multiplex PCR, and TCRdb holds only the in-frame ones, with some missing. The sample holds over 400,000 clones, over 75% seen once. These data belong to a study of shared clonotypes between healthy human individuals. The germline V and J ends were trimmed by 6 bases and 1 base, with 9 bases remaining between them. CDR3 size: 13 residues. Germline CDR1 is MDHEN and CDR2 is SYDVKM.

The source material was PBMCs. This chain links TRBV28 with TRBJ1-2; D gene uncertain. The origin of this receptor is a middle-aged woman in good health. Some clones in this sample may be carry-over from other donors' samples. CDR3: CASRTTLNYGYTF. The CDR3 DNA is TGTGCCAGCAGGACTACCCTTAACTATGGCTACACCTTC.